Listed here are 8 T cell receptor beta chains from one sample, sequenced in a study of T cell repertoires in chronic hepatitis B. Some clones are missing from TCRdb's copy, which holds only in-frame ones; the method was immunoSEQ multiplex PCR. Of around 570 clones in the sample, roughly 83% are singletons; the top ten hold roughly 10%. Material: total CD8+ T cells from PBMCs. The receptor source for this set is a human donor with chronic hepatitis B virus infection.

This chain links TRBV28 with TRBJ2-2, with 8 bases fitting TRBD1. CDR3 size: 15 residues. The germline V gene has CDR1 MDHEN and CDR2 SYDVKM. Unmatched junction bases numbered 9, after V lost 5 bases and J lost 7 bases. For the CDR3, the DNA is TGTGCCAGCAGTCCTACGGACAGGGATGACGGGGAGCTGTTTTTT. The encoded protein is CASSPTDRDDGELFF.

This clone was observed once. This sequence joins TRBV9 and TRBJ2-7; the D is unclear. Germline V gene lookup returns CDR1 SGDLS and CDR2 YYNGEE. V was clipped by 0 bases and J by 4 bases, with 5 bases between them. The CDR3 sequence is 12 residues long. Here the CDR3 DNA reads TGTGCCAGCAGCGTAGATGGTTACGAGCAGTACTTC. As protein: CASSVDGYEQYF.

This chain links TRBV19 with TRBJ2-1; 9 bases are a match to TRBD1. The V segment lost 7 bases and the J segment 5 bases; nucleotides outside the gene matches: 6. Per germline, CDR1 LNHDA and CDR2 SQIVND (reference sequence). The CDR3 is 14 amino acids. In DNA form, the CDR3 reads TGTGCCAGTACTCGGACAGGGGAAAACAATGAGCAGTTCTTC. Amino acids: CASTRTGENNEQFF.

The genes are TRBV19 and TRBJ2-3; D may be TRBD1 (6 bases). Deletions cut 5 bases from V and 4 bases from J, with 13 bases between. The CDR3 spans 14 residues. The germline V gene encodes CDR1 LNHDA and CDR2 SQIVND (reference sequence). The CDR3 region is CASSSVGGSDTQYF. Written as DNA, the CDR3 is TGTGCCAGTAGTTCGGTAGGGGGTTCAGATACGCAGTATTTT.

This clone was recorded a few times. The rearrangement joins TRBV7-9 to TRBJ2-5; 12 nucleotides match TRBD1. The CDR3 covers 17 residues. Trimming at V came to 1 base and at J to 4 bases, leaving 7 bases not matched to a gene. Germline V gene lookup returns CDR1 SEHNR and CDR2 FQNEAQ (reference sequence). CDR3: CASSLVGQGAFRETQYF. CDR3 in DNA: TGTGCCAGCAGCTTAGTGGGACAGGGGGCGTTTCGAGAGACCCAGTACTTC.

This chain uses TRBV7-9 with TRBJ1-2; 12 bases align to TRBD1. The CDR3 length is 16 residues. V was clipped by 5 bases and J by 4 bases; unmatched bases: 8. Germline lookup yields CDR1 SEHNR and CDR2 FQNEAQ (reference sequence). CDR3: CASSRGGTGGFYGYTF. CDR3 nucleotide sequence: TGTGCCAGCAGCAGGGGTGGGACAGGGGGCTTCTATGGCTACACCTTC.

The chain links TRBV2 to TRBJ2-5; TRBD2 agrees at 15 bases. CDR3 length: 13 residues. Per the germline V gene, CDR1 is SNHLY and CDR2 is FYNNEI. After removal of 10 bases from V and 5 bases from J, the junction contained 2 bases not matched to a gene. The CDR3 reads CATGTSGRETQYF. The CDR3 nucleotides read TGTGCCACGGGGACTAGCGGGAGGGAGACCCAGTACTTC.

This clone is a singleton in its sample. The rearrangement uses TRBV19 and TRBJ1-2; D uncertain. V shed 8 bases and J shed 7 bases, with 14 bases lying between them. This CDR3 region has 12 residues. Germline V CDR1 and CDR2: LNHDA, SQIVND (reference sequence). The CDR3 DNA reads TGTGCCAGTGAAGCGGGCCAAATTGGCTACACCTTC. Its protein is CASEAGQIGYTF.